A single sample gave rise to the 19 T cell receptor beta chains below, sequenced in a study of graft-versus-host responses after intestinal transplantation (TCRdb year 2021). Read against the paper, the sample's time point label means: cells obtained before transplantation from donor or recipient. The library was built by means of the immunoSEQ multiplex PCR assay. TCRdb limited this immuneACCESS table to in-frame rearrangements with V and J called. A share of clones is missing; checked studies link under half to unresolved V genes, and the rest is unexplained. This sample comprises 3,500 to 4,500 clones, 20% to 25% of them detected only once. Roughly 5% of the sample is in the top ten clones. The sequencing here drew on alloreactive CD4+ T cells from a mixed lymphocyte reaction culture, taken before transplantation. The cell subset or site label, read with the paper, signifies: CFSE-low proliferating T cells sorted from approximately 6-day pre-transplant mixed lymphocyte reaction (GvH or HvG direction). These TCRs come from a human patient who was an organ donor for intestinal transplantation.

This clone was observed a handful of times. The chain couples TRBV27 to TRBJ1-1; no definite D call. This CDR3 has 14 amino acids. The V and J ends lost 3 bases and 5 bases respectively, with 13 bases between them. Germline lookup yields CDR1 MNHEY and CDR2 SMNVEV (reference sequence). In DNA form, the CDR3 reads TGTGCCAGCAGTTTCGGCCTGGGGAGTACTGAAGCTTTCTTT. Amino acid sequence: CASSFGLGSTEAFF.

The V and J genes are TRBV2 and TRBJ1-4; 11 bases are shared with TRBD1. CDR1 and CDR2 (germline): SNHLY, FYNNEI. This CDR3 has 16 amino acids. V trimming: 8 bases; J trimming: 8 bases; junction bases outside the gene matches: 13. In nucleotides, the CDR3 is TGTGCCAGCGGCATCCCGGGACAGGGGGGAAACGAAAAACTGTTTTTT. It codes for CASGIPGQGGNEKLFF.

This clone qualifies as medium-sized. The rearrangement links TRBV6-6 to TRBJ2-7, with D tentatively TRBD2 (6 bases). Germline-derived CDR1 and CDR2 are MNHNY and SVGAGI (reference sequence). The CDR3 has 14 residues. V was cut by 0 bases and J by 7 bases, with 13 bases left in between. The chain's CDR3 is CASSYSEGRDEQYV. The DNA of the CDR3 is TGTGCCAGCAGTTACTCGGAGGGCAGGGATGAGCAGTACGTC.

The V gene is TRBV6-5, the J gene TRBJ1-2, with TRBD1 identical over 8 bases. Germline V CDR1 and CDR2: MNHEY, SVGAGI. V lost 2 bases and J lost 3; bases outside the gene matches: 5. The CDR3 covers 15 residues. The DNA of the CDR3 is TGTGCCAGCAGTTACGGGCAGGGGGCATACTATGGCTACACCTTC. Translating it yields CASSYGQGAYYGYTF.

By proportion, this clone is medium-sized. One end of the junction is discordant with germline, which a read error may explain. V and J are TRBV7-7 and TRBJ1-6; D remains ambiguous. Germline V gives CDR1 SSHAT, CDR2 FNYEAQ (reference sequence). This CDR3 region has 13 residues. The CDR3 bases are TGTGCTAGCAGCTTAGGCGGTAATTCACCCCTCCACTTT. This encodes CASSLGGNSPLHF.

The CDR3 nucleotides are TGTGCCAGCAGTTTAACCCACAGGACAGATACGCAGTATTTT. This sequence encodes CASSLTHRTDTQYF. V is TRBV28 and J is TRBJ2-3, with D perhaps TRBD1 (5 bases). Trimming left V 2 bases short and J 3 bases short, with 9 bases between. In germline, CDR1 is MDHEN, CDR2 SYDVKM. The CDR3 totals 14 residues.

By share, this clone ranks as medium-sized. The chain employs TRBV5-4 and TRBJ2-1; 10 bases are shared with TRBD2. Germline CDR1 reads SGHNT; CDR2 reads YYREEE (reference sequence). The CDR3 is made up of 17 amino acids. The V gene end was trimmed by 0 bases and the J gene end by 7 bases; junction bases not matched to a gene: 10. The CDR3 coding sequence is TGTGCCAGCAGCTTGGCGGGGGCAGCGGGGGGGCAGAATGAGCAGTTCTTC. Its translation is CASSLAGAAGGQNEQFF.

This chain links TRBV20-1 with TRBJ2-1; D not resolved. Germline V CDR1 and CDR2: DFQATT, SNEGSKA (reference sequence). Trimming shortened V by 5 bases and J by 4 bases, and 3 bases separated the two germline ends. The CDR3 length is 10 residues. CDR3 sequence reads: CSARYNEQFF. For the CDR3, the DNA is TGCAGTGCTCGGTACAATGAGCAGTTCTTC.

There are a few counts of this clone. The chain has TRBV7-8 and TRBJ1-1; unclear D gene. The V and J ends lost 1 base and 5 bases respectively, with 11 bases between them. Germline CDR1 reads SGHVS; CDR2 reads FQNEAQ. The CDR3 has 14 residues. The CDR3 nucleotides read TGTGCCAGCAGCTTAGTGATTGGAGGGACTGAAGCTTTCTTT. Translating it yields CASSLVIGGTEAFF.

In this sample, this clone is medium-sized. The chain couples TRBV7-2 to TRBJ2-1, with 11 bases that match TRBD2. With 6 bases clipped from V and 4 bases from J, the junction kept 8 bases outside the gene matches. The CDR3 runs to 16 residues. CDR1 and CDR2 (germline): SGHTA, FQGNSA. This CDR3 is CASSPLAGGLYNEQFF. The CDR3 DNA is TGTGCCAGCAGTCCTTTAGCGGGGGGGCTGTACAATGAGCAGTTCTTC.

This sequence joins TRBV6-6 and TRBJ1-6; a possible D gene is TRBD1 (6 bases). There are 14 residues in the CDR3. Germline CDR1 and CDR2: MNHNY and SVGAGI (reference sequence). Trimming removed 4 bases from V and 11 bases from J, with 15 bases in between. CDR3 nucleotide sequence: TGTGCCAGCAGTTTACAGGGTGAGACGCCACCCCTCCACTTT. This gives the protein CASSLQGETPPLHF.

This sequence joins TRBV18 and TRBJ1-2; a weak D match, TRBD1 (6 bases). The length of the CDR3 is 13 residues. The germline gives CDR1 KGHSH, CDR2 LQKENI. Trimming removed 3 bases at V and 5 bases at J, with 10 bases between. This chain's CDR3 is CASSPTGPYGYTF. The CDR3 nucleotides read TGTGCCAGCTCACCGACAGGACCATATGGCTACACCTTC.

This clone has only a few counts. This chain connects TRBV5-5 to TRBJ2-3; possibly TRBD1 for D (5 bases). Trimming pared 2 bases from V and 1 base from J, leaving 5 bases between. Germline V gives CDR1 SGHKS, CDR2 YYEKEE (reference sequence). This CDR3 comprises 13 residues. The CDR3 here is CASSLQGTDTQYF. DNA for the CDR3: TGTGCCAGCAGCTTACAGGGCACAGATACGCAGTATTTT.

This clone was found once. The chain employs TRBV28 and TRBJ1-3; D is undetermined. The CDR3 sequence is 15 residues long. Looked up from germline, CDR1 is MDHEN and CDR2 is SYDVKM. The germline V and J ends were trimmed by 5 bases and 0 bases, with 11 bases remaining between them. CDR3 bases: TGTGCCAGCAGTCGACGGGTCCTCTCTGGAAACACCATATATTTT. Translation gives CASSRRVLSGNTIYF.

The CDR3 sequence is CATGIRGVANEKLFF. DNA of the CDR3: TGTGCCACCGGGATCAGGGGAGTTGCTAATGAAAAACTGTTTTTT. The rearrangement links TRBV19 to TRBJ1-4; D is possibly TRBD1 (6 bases). Between the trimmed V and J ends, which lost 10 bases and 3 bases, there was a span of 18 bases. The CDR3 totals 15 residues. Germline lookup yields CDR1 LNHDA and CDR2 SQIVND (reference sequence).

CDR3 nucleotides: TGTGCCAGCAGCCTGGGGACAGGGCCCTACAATGAGCAGTTCTTC. It translates to CASSLGTGPYNEQFF. The rearrangement joins TRBV5-4 to TRBJ2-1, with TRBD1 matching 9 bases. Germline loops: CDR1 SGHNT, CDR2 YYREEE (reference sequence). The V gene end was trimmed by 4 bases and the J gene end by 2 bases; junction bases not matched to a gene: 4. CDR3 length: 15 amino acids.

CDR3 sequence (DNA): TGCGCCAGCAGTGAGTTAGGGGGGGGAAGGGTACCCTACGAGCAGTACGTC. This translates into CASSELGGGRVPYEQYV. The chain is built from TRBV10-2 and TRBJ2-7, with D possibly being TRBD2 (7 bases). Trimming took 1 base from V and 2 from J, leaving 18 bases between them. The CDR3 is made up of 17 amino acids. Germline V lookup: CDR1 WSHSY, CDR2 SAAADI.

The CDR3 loop reads CASSFQDPSYGYTF. The CDR3 coding sequence is TGTGCCAGCAGCTTCCAGGATCCTTCCTATGGCTACACCTTC. This rearrangement joins TRBV7-7 to TRBJ1-2; D not certain. V was trimmed by 3 bases and J by 4 bases, leaving 12 bases between them. CDR1 and CDR2 (germline): SSHAT, FNYEAQ (reference sequence). This CDR3 has 14 residues.

The chain links TRBV10-3 to TRBJ1-1, with TRBD1 as a possible D gene (5 bases). V dropped 8 bases and J dropped 12 bases, with 16 bases sitting between them. The CDR3 runs to 11 residues. Germline V gene lookup returns CDR1 ENHRY and CDR2 SYGVKD. CDR3 sequence reads: CAIGGEGRTFF. The CDR3 region has the DNA TGTGCCATCGGGGGGGAGGGGAGGACTTTCTTT.